These 29 T cell receptor beta chains were sequenced from one sample in a study of beta chain features in type 1 diabetes. Expressed TCRB transcripts were sequenced after all isolated RNA was converted to cDNA. TCRdb's table, derived via immunoSEQ multiplex PCR, lists solely in-frame clones and lacks some. The table has under 400,000 clones, over 10% seen once. The sequenced material came from naive CD4+ T cells from blood. These receptors all stem from a man between 18 and 29 years old in good health.

This clone was counted a few times. This chain joins TRBV7-9 and TRBJ1-5; D is perhaps TRBD1 (5 bases). The CDR3 covers 17 residues. V gave up 1 base and J gave up 7 bases, with 20 bases separating them. Germline CDR1 reads SEHNR; CDR2 reads FQNEAQ (reference sequence). The CDR3 reads CASSLGDGGDSGQPQHF. CDR3 in DNA: TGTGCCAGCAGCTTAGGGGACGGGGGGGATAGCGGGCAGCCCCAGCATTTT. Variable domain in full (rest from reference TRBV7-9 and TRBJ1-5): DTGVSQNPRHKITKRGQNVTFRCDPISEHNRLYWYRQTLGQGPEFLTYFQNEAQLEKSRLLSDRFSAERPKGSFSTLEIQRTEQGDSAMYLCASSLGDGGDSGQPQHFGDGTRLSIL.

Only a few counts were recorded for this clone. The chain couples TRBV5-1 to TRBJ2-1; 7 bases are a match to TRBD1. The V segment lost 4 bases and the J segment 13 bases; nucleotides outside the gene matches: 11. The CDR3 is 13 amino acids. Germline V gene sequence: CDR1 SGHRS, CDR2 YFSETQ. The chain's CDR3 is CASSHRKPGGQFF. CDR3 nucleotide sequence: TGCGCCAGCAGCCACCGAAAACCAGGGGGACAGTTCTTC.

The chain employs TRBV28 and TRBJ2-7, with no clear D. CDR1 and CDR2 (germline): MDHEN, SYDVKM. The CDR3 extends over 15 amino acids. Trimming cost V 6 bases and J 3 bases, with 18 bases left between them. The CDR3 loop is CASSNYGSVIYEQYF. The DNA of the CDR3 is TGTGCCAGCAGCAACTACGGGTCAGTGATCTACGAGCAGTACTTC.

The chain is built from TRBV29-1 and TRBJ2-1; 9 nucleotides line up with TRBD2. CDR3 length: 16 residues. Germline V gene lookup returns CDR1 SQVTM and CDR2 ANQGSEA. V was pared by 6 bases and J by 0 bases, with 9 bases of the junction left unmatched. CDR3 DNA: TGCAGCGTCCATGCCCTAGCGGGGATCTCCTACAATGAGCAGTTCTTC. The encoded protein is CSVHALAGISYNEQFF.

This clone showed up just a few times. The chain recombines TRBV5-1 with TRBJ2-7; D not certain. V lost 1 base and J lost 5, with 13 bases in between. Germline CDR1 is SGHRS and CDR2 is YFSETQ. The CDR3 covers 14 residues. As DNA, the CDR3 is TGCGCCAGCAGCTTGAGCCCCGAGGTCCACGAGCAGTACTTC. Amino acids: CASSLSPEVHEQYF.

This clone was seen more than once but under ten times. This chain links TRBV5-1 with TRBJ1-1; 10 nucleotides align to TRBD1. The germline gives CDR1 SGHRS, CDR2 YFSETQ. Trimming cost V 6 bases and J 1 base; bases outside gene matches: 3. There are 14 residues in the CDR3. The CDR3 region has the DNA TGCGCCAGCACGACAGGGGGCGCGAACACTGAAGCTTTCTTT. Translating gives CASTTGGANTEAFF.

This clone was seen a few times. Additional DNA sequences in this sample encode the identical CDR3. This sequence joins TRBV7-2 and TRBJ2-7, with 11 nucleotides matching TRBD1. The V gene's germline CDR1 is SGHTA and CDR2 FQGNSA. The CDR3 length is 15 residues. V gave up 4 bases and J gave up 3 bases; unmatched junction bases: 5. CDR3 sequence: CASSSGTGGIYEQYF. The CDR3, as DNA: TGTGCCAGCAGCTCGGGGACAGGGGGGATCTACGAGCAGTACTTC.

This clone has only a few counts. The chain has TRBV7-2 and TRBJ1-1; 8 nucleotides line up with TRBD1. The V and J ends lost 6 bases and 1 base, in that order; junction bases with no gene match: 10. The germline gives CDR1 SGHTA, CDR2 FQGNSA. The CDR3 is made up of 16 amino acids. DNA of the CDR3: TGTGCCAGCAGTCCCACCGGGACAGGAAGGAACACTGAAGCTTTCTTT. Encoded protein: CASSPTGTGRNTEAFF.

This chain connects TRBV4-2 to TRBJ1-5; D gene uncertain. The germline V and J ends were trimmed by 1 base and 5 bases, with 9 bases remaining between them. The germline V gene encodes CDR1 LGHNA and CDR2 YNFKEQ. The CDR3 has 14 residues. The CDR3 sequence is CASSQVRSDQPQHF. The DNA of the CDR3 is TGTGCCAGCAGCCAAGTTCGGTCCGATCAGCCCCAGCATTTT.

The chain has TRBV29-1 and TRBJ2-5; 8 nucleotides agree with TRBD2. Germline V gene lookup returns CDR1 SQVTM and CDR2 ANQGSEA. J was trimmed by 4 bases and V by 6 bases; bases with no gene match: 10. CDR3 length: 14 amino acids. The CDR3 sequence: CSVAFTGGRETQYF. Written as DNA, the CDR3 is TGCAGCGTCGCCTTCACGGGGGGGCGAGAGACCCAGTACTTC.

V gene TRBV5-1 combines with J gene TRBJ2-7, with 7 positions matching TRBD1. The germline CDR1 and CDR2 sequences are SGHRS and YFSETQ. The CDR3 spans 15 residues. V was pared by 0 bases and J by 4 bases, with 7 bases of the junction left unmatched. The CDR3 reads CASSLGQGAQYEQYF. In DNA, the CDR3 is TGCGCCAGCAGCTTGGGACAGGGAGCCCAGTACGAGCAGTACTTC. Full variable domain (outside the CDR3, taken from reference TRBV5-1 and TRBJ2-7): KAGVTQTPRYLIKTRGQQVTLSCSPISGHRSVSWYQQTPGQGLQFLFEYFSETQRNKGNFPGRFSGRQFSNSRSEMNVSTLELGDSALYLCASSLGQGAQYEQYFGPGTRLTVT.

V usage is TRBV4-3 and J usage is TRBJ1-5; 10 bases agree with TRBD1. CDR3 length: 15 residues. The germline V gene encodes CDR1 LGHNA and CDR2 YSLEER. V shed 4 bases and J 10 bases; nucleotides not matched to a gene: 10. CDR3 residues: CASSREPGQGSPQHF. CDR3 nucleotide sequence: TGCGCCAGCAGCCGGGAGCCGGGACAGGGGTCCCCCCAGCATTTT.

A few counts support this clone. The chain joins TRBV6-5 to TRBJ1-4; 9 positions agree with TRBD1. This CDR3 region has 15 residues. In germline, CDR1 is MNHEY, CDR2 SVGAGI. V lost 5 bases and J lost 8; bases outside the gene matches: 9. CDR3 coding DNA: TGTGCCAGCAGTCGTTCCGGGACAGGGCAGGAAAAACTGTTTTTT. Encoded protein: CASSRSGTGQEKLFF.

The chain combines TRBV27 with TRBJ2-7; a possible D gene is TRBD2 (6 bases). Per germline, CDR1 MNHEY and CDR2 SMNVEV (reference sequence). CDR3 length: 13 residues. Trimming removed 6 bases at V and 4 bases at J, with 13 bases between. The CDR3 region has the DNA TGTGCCAGCAGGTTGACGGGAGATTACGAGCAGTACTTC. Its protein product is CASRLTGDYEQYF.

The chain links TRBV4-1 to TRBJ1-5; unclear D gene. The germline V gene has CDR1 MGHRA and CDR2 YSYEKL. V was pared by 3 bases and J by 4 bases, with 16 bases between. The CDR3 length is 16 residues. The CDR3 sequence: CASSHQVPAINQPQHF. CDR3 bases: TGCGCCAGCAGCCATCAGGTCCCGGCGATAAATCAGCCCCAGCATTTT.

V is TRBV9 and J is TRBJ1-1; 9 bases are shared with TRBD1. In germline, CDR1 is SGDLS, CDR2 YYNGEE. The junction had 8 bases not matched to a gene; V was cut back by 4 bases and J by 4 bases. The CDR3 runs to 15 residues. This CDR3 reads CASSPHRGRTTEAFF. Here the CDR3 DNA reads TGTGCCAGCAGCCCTCACAGGGGGCGGACCACTGAAGCTTTCTTT.

There are a few counts of this clone. J is TRBJ2-7 and V is TRBV11-2, with TRBD1 as a possible D gene (6 bases). Looked up from germline, CDR1 is SGHAT and CDR2 is FQNNGV. Trimming cost V 6 bases and J 3 bases, with 15 bases left between them. The CDR3 loop spans 14 amino acids. CDR3 loop: CASSERQESYEQYF. The CDR3, as DNA: TGTGCCAGCAGTGAAAGACAGGAGAGCTACGAGCAGTACTTC.

This clone was seen only a few times. The chain has TRBV5-1 and TRBJ2-1; 7 bases are a match to TRBD1. The ends lost 5 bases at V and 5 bases at J; junction bases unmatched: 4. The CDR3 sequence is 13 residues long. CDR1 and CDR2 from the germline V gene are SGHRS and YFSETQ. CDR3 protein: CASRPGQDNEQFF. CDR3 nucleotides: TGCGCCAGCAGACCCGGACAGGACAATGAGCAGTTCTTC. The variable domain in full, completed from reference TRBV5-1 and TRBJ2-1, reads KAGVTQTPRYLIKTRGQQVTLSCSPISGHRSVSWYQQTPGQGLQFLFEYFSETQRNKGNFPGRFSGRQFSNSRSEMNVSTLELGDSALYLCASRPGQDNEQFFGPGTRLTVL.

This rearrangement joins TRBV19 to TRBJ1-5; 7 nucleotides line up with TRBD1. V shed 7 bases, J shed 1 base, and the junction held 4 bases outside the gene matches. Germline V gene sequence: CDR1 LNHDA, CDR2 SQIVND (reference sequence). The CDR3 loop spans 14 amino acids. The CDR3 reads CASIDRASNQPQHF. CDR3 nucleotide sequence: TGTGCCAGTATCGACAGGGCCAGCAATCAGCCCCAGCATTTT.

This CDR3 reads CASSYGTSHSPEEQYF. In nucleotides, the CDR3 is TGTGCCAGCAGTTACGGGACTAGTCATTCCCCGGAAGAGCAGTACTTC. J is TRBJ2-7 and V is TRBV6-6, with TRBD2 matching over 8 bases. With 2 bases clipped from V and 7 bases from J, the junction kept 13 bases outside the gene matches. The CDR3 sequence is 16 residues long. CDR1 and CDR2 from the germline V gene are MNHNY and SVGAGI (reference sequence).

This clone was seen a few times. V usage is TRBV7-9 and J usage is TRBJ2-3; the D gene is possibly TRBD1 (6 bases). CDR3 length: 16 amino acids. V lost 2 bases and J lost 2, with 14 bases in between. CDR1 and CDR2 (germline): SEHNR, FQNEAQ (reference sequence). The CDR3, as DNA: TGTGCCAGCAGCTTAATACCAGGGGTCACCACAGATACGCAGTATTTT. Protein product: CASSLIPGVTTDTQYF.

The chain combines TRBV6-5 with TRBJ2-7, with D tentatively TRBD1 (6 bases). The germline V gene encodes CDR1 MNHEY and CDR2 SVGAGI. Trimming stripped 0 bases from V and 3 bases from J, with 12 bases between. CDR3 size: 15 residues. CDR3 coding DNA: TGTGCCAGCAGTTACTCAGGCGGACAGAGCTACGAGCAGTACTTC. As protein: CASSYSGGQSYEQYF.

This clone has a handful of counts. CDR3 sequence (DNA): TGTGCCAGCAACTCTGGACAGGGCACTGGAAACACCATATATTTT. Translated: CASNSGQGTGNTIYF. The chain has TRBV28 and TRBJ1-3; TRBD1 matches at 8 bases. The germline V gene encodes CDR1 MDHEN and CDR2 SYDVKM. V lost 7 bases and J lost 2; bases outside the gene matches: 7. The CDR3 runs to 15 residues.

This clone was seen only a few times. The CDR3 coding sequence is TGTGCCTGGAGGCCCCCGTGGCGGGTCGGGTACAATGAGCAGTTCTTC. Protein: CAWRPPWRVGYNEQFF. The J gene is TRBJ2-1, the V gene TRBV30; D might be TRBD2 (5 bases). CDR1 is GTSNPN and CDR2 is SVGIG in the germline V gene (reference sequence). V was cut by 3 bases and J by 4 bases, with 19 bases left in between. There are 16 residues in the CDR3.

In this sample, this clone turned up a few times. The gene calls are TRBV4-1 and TRBJ1-2, with D perhaps TRBD1 (6 bases). V was shortened by 0 bases and J by 4 bases, with 12 bases between the two germline ends. CDR1 MGHRA and CDR2 YSYEKL come from the germline V gene. This CDR3 contains 15 residues. CDR3 coding DNA: TGCGCCAGCAGCCAAGAGGCAGGGGTGAGCTATGGCTACACCTTC. Translated, it gives CASSQEAGVSYGYTF.

CDR3 sequence: CAISEGWSGYTF. The CDR3, as DNA: TGTGCCATCAGTGAGGGATGGAGTGGCTACACCTTC. The V and J genes are TRBV10-3 and TRBJ1-2; D gene uncertain. The V and J ends lost 2 bases and 7 bases respectively, with 8 bases between them. This CDR3 region has 12 residues. The germline CDR1 and CDR2 sequences are ENHRY and SYGVKD.

This clone was seen only a few times. This chain links TRBV7-8 with TRBJ2-5; 13 nucleotides align to TRBD2. The CDR3 loop spans 16 amino acids. Losses at the gene ends were 5 bases for V and 3 bases for J; bases not matched to a gene: 6. Germline CDR1 and CDR2: SGHVS and FQNEAQ. The CDR3 reads CASSQGLAGTEETQYF. Written as DNA, the CDR3 is TGTGCCAGCAGCCAGGGACTAGCGGGGACGGAAGAGACCCAGTACTTC.

This clone showed up just a few times. The V call is TRBV5-5, the J call TRBJ2-2; tentatively, D is TRBD2 (6 bases). The germline gives CDR1 SGHKS, CDR2 YYEKEE (reference sequence). V lost 2 bases to trimming and J lost 5 bases, with 7 bases between them. The CDR3 extends over 13 amino acids. In DNA form, the CDR3 reads TGTGCCAGCAGCTTTCGGGAGACCGGGGAGCTGTTTTTT. Translation gives CASSFRETGELFF.

The J gene is TRBJ1-3, the V gene TRBV4-1, with TRBD1 matching over 8 bases. This CDR3 comprises 16 residues. The ends lost 4 bases at V and 1 base at J; junction bases unmatched: 6. Germline V lookup: CDR1 MGHRA, CDR2 YSYEKL. The CDR3 spells CASSPGQAFSGNTIYF. The CDR3 DNA sequence: TGCGCCAGCAGCCCGGGACAGGCTTTTTCTGGAAACACCATATATTTT.